This TCR beta chain was documented in a study of regulatory T cells in long-lasting Graves disease. Study-wide context: Antithyroid drug use was under 3 months in newly diagnosed Graves' patients.

Library construction for TCR beta used iRepertoire HTBI primers and Arm-PCR of CDR3 regions. In the authors' methods: Sample data revealed approximately 56 TRBV and 14 TRBJ segments. TCRdb re-called the multiplex PCR reads with MiXCR, one entry per CDR3 protein. The V and J calls were determined by TCRdb, not by the authors. In the table there are over 500,000 distinct CDR3 sequences, 15% to 20% of which are singletons. The sample's time point: newly diagnosed GD, antithyroid drugs for less than 3 months. From PBMCs, RNA was extracted and then used to make the TCR library. Comment on this clonotype: Its antigen is undetermined.

Study-level findings and limits: Small sample size may have lowered accuracy.

Germline V lookup: CDR1 SGHDN, CDR2 FVKESK. Trimming pared 1 base from V and 0 bases from J, leaving 7 bases between. The CDR3 contains 15 residues. The same specimen was also included in a second study, on T cells in Graves' hyperthyroidism and ophthalmopathy.

Sequenced material: peripheral blood mononuclear cells (PBMCs), taken at new diagnosis, from a patient treated with antithyroid drugs. The genes are TRBV14 and TRBJ1-5; no definite D call. The receptor comes from a man between 18 and 35 years old with Graves disease. The CDR3 DNA reads as TGTGCCAGCAGCCAAGGAGTTTATAGCAATCAGCCCCAGCATTTT. It is translated as CASSQGVYSNQPQHF.